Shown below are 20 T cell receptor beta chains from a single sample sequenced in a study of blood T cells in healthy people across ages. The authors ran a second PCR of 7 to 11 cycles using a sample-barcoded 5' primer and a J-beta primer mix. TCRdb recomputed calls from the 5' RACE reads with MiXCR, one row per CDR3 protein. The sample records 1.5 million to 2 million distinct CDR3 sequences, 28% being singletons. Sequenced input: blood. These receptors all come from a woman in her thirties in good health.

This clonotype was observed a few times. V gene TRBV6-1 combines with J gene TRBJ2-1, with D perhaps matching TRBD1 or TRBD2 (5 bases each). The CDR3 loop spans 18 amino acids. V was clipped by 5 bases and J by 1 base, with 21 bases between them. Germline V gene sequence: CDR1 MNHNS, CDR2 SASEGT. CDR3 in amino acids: CASSPRGLRGGSYNEQFF. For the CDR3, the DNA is TGTGCCAGCAGTCCGAGGGGCCTCCGGGGTGGATCCTACAATGAGCAGTTCTTC.

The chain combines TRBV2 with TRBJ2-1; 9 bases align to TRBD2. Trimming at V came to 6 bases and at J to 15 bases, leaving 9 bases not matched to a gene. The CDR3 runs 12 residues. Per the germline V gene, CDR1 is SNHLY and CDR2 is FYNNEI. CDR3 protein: CASRRTSDRRFF. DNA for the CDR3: TGTGCCAGCAGGAGGACTAGCGACAGGCGGTTCTTC.

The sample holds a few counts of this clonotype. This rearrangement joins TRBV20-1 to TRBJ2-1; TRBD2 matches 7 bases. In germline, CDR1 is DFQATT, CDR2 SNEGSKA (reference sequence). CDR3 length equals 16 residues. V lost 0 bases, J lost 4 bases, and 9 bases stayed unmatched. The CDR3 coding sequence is TGCAGTGCTAGAGACTCCTCGGCGGGGGAGTACAATGAGCAGTTCTTC. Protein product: CSARDSSAGEYNEQFF.

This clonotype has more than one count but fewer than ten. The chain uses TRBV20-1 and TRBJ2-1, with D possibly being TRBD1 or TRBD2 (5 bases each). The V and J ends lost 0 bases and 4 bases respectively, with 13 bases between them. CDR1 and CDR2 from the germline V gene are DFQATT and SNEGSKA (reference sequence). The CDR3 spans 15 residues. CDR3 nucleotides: TGCAGTGCTAGAGATCCTAGGGGAGATTACAATGAGCAGTTCTTC. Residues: CSARDPRGDYNEQFF.

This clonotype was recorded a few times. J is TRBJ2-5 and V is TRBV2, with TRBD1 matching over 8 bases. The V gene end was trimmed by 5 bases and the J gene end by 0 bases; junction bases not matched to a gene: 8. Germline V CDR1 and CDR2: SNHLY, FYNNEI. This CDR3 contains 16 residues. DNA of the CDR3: TGTGCCAGCAGTCACAAACAGGGGGTGTACCAAGAGACCCAGTACTTC. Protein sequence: CASSHKQGVYQETQYF.

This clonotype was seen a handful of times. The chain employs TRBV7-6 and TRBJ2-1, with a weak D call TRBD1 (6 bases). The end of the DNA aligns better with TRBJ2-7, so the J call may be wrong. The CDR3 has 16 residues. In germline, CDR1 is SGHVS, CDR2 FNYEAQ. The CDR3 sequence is CASSPRGSSSYNEQYF. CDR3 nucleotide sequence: TGTGCCAGCAGCCCCAGGGGAAGTAGCTCCTACAATGAGCAGTACTTC.

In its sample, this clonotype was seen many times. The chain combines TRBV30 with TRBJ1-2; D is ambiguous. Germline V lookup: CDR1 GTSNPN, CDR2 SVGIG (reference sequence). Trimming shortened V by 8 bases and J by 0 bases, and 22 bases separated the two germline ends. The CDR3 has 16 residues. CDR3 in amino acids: CAPTPSAGTANYGYTF. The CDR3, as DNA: TGTGCCCCTACCCCTTCGGCGGGAACGGCTAACTATGGCTACACCTTC.

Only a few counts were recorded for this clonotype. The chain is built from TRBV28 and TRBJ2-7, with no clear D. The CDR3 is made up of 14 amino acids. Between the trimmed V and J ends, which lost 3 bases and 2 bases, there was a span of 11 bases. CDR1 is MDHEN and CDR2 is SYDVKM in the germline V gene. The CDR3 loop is CASSFFAFTYEQYF. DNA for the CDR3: TGTGCCAGCAGTTTCTTCGCATTTACCTACGAGCAGTACTTC.

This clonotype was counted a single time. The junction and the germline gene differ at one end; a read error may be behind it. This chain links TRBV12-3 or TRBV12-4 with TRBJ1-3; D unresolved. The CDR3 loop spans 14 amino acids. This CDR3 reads CASTNQISGNAIYF. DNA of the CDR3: TGTGCCAGCACCAATCAGATCTCTGGAAACGCCATATATTTT.

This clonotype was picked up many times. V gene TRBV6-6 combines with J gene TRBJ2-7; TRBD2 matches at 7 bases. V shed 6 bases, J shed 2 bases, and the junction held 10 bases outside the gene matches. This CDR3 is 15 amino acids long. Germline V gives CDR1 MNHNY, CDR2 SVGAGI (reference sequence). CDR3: CASSSPTGGTYEQYF. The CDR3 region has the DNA TGTGCCAGCAGCTCCCCCACCGGGGGGACCTACGAGCAGTACTTC.

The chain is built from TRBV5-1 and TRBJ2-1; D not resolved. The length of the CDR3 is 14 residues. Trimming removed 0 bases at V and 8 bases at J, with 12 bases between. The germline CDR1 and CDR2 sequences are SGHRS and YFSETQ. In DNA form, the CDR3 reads TGCGCCAGCAGCTTGGGAGTCTCACGGGATGAGCAGTTCTTC. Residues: CASSLGVSRDEQFF.

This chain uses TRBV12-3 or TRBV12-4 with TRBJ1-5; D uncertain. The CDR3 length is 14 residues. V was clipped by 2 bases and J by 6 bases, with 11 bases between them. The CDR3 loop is CASSLRAVGQPQHF. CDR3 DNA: TGTGCCAGCAGTTTAAGGGCAGTGGGTCAGCCCCAGCATTTT.

DNA of the CDR3: TGCAGTGCCTGCGCTGAGAAGAACACTGAAGCTTTCTTT. Protein: CSACAEKNTEAFF. The chain carries TRBV20-1 and TRBJ1-1; the D is unclear. V was shortened by 6 bases and J by 1 base, with 12 bases between the two germline ends. The CDR3 has 13 amino acids. The germline CDR1 and CDR2 sequences are DFQATT and SNEGSKA (reference sequence).

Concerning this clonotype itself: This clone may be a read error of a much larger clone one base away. CDR3 loop: CASSCRGEQYF. Written as DNA, the CDR3 is TGTGCCAGCAGTTGCAGGGGTGAACAGTACTTC. The chain couples TRBV6-2 or TRBV6-3 to TRBJ2-7; tentatively, D is TRBD1 (6 bases). Germline V CDR1 and CDR2: MNHEY, SVGEGT. The CDR3 covers 11 residues. V gave up 4 bases and J gave up 10 bases, with 11 bases separating them.

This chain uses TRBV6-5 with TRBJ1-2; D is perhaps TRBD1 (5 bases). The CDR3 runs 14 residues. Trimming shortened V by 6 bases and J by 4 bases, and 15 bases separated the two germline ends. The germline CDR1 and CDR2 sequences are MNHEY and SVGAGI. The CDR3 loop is CASRYLDTGYGYTF. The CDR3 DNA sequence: TGTGCCAGCAGATACCTGGACACCGGCTATGGCTACACCTTC.

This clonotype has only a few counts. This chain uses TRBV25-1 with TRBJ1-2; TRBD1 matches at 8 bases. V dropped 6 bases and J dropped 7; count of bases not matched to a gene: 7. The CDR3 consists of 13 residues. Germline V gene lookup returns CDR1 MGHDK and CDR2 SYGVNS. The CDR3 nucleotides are TGTGCCAGCAGGGCCAGGGGGCATGGTGGCTACACCTTC. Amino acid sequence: CASRARGHGGYTF.

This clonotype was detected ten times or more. CDR3 amino acids: CSARDSRGNVRDEQFF. The CDR3, as DNA: TGCAGTGCTAGAGATTCCCGTGGGAACGTTCGAGATGAGCAGTTCTTC. The chain recombines TRBV20-1 with TRBJ2-1, with D unresolved. Germline V lookup: CDR1 DFQATT, CDR2 SNEGSKA (reference sequence). Between the trimmed V and J ends, which lost 0 bases and 8 bases, there was a span of 20 bases. The CDR3 is 16 amino acids.

CDR3 sequence reads: CASSRGPRNAFF. The CDR3, as DNA: TGTGCCAGCAGTAGGGGACCAAGGAACGCTTTCTTT. The rearrangement joins TRBV6-5 to TRBJ1-1; a possible D gene is TRBD1 (5 bases). Per the germline V gene, CDR1 is MNHEY and CDR2 is SVGAGI. V was pared by 5 bases and J by 11 bases, with 15 bases between. The CDR3 covers 12 residues.

CDR3 DNA: TGTGCCAGCAGCTTGGCGCAGGGGGGACAGAGGGAAAAACTGTTTTTT. It translates to CASSLAQGGQREKLFF. The V gene is TRBV5-5, the J gene TRBJ1-4, with 7 positions matching TRBD1. With V trimmed by 0 bases and J by 8 bases, 10 bases remained unmatched. The V gene's germline CDR1 is SGHKS and CDR2 YYEKEE (reference sequence). This CDR3 is 16 amino acids long.

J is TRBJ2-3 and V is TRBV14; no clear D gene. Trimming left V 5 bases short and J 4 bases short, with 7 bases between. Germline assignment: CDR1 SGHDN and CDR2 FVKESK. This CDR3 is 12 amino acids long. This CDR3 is CASSTRSDTQYF. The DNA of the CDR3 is TGTGCCAGCAGCACACGGTCAGATACGCAGTATTTT.